The present TCR beta chain was sequenced within a study of memory CD4+ T cells and cytomegalovirus serostatus. Here immunoSEQ multiplex PCR was the method, and the copy in TCRdb shows in-frame clones only, minus some. The top ten clones hold 1.5% to 2% of a sample with under 55,000 clones, more than 70% of them seen once. The CDR3 length is 15 residues. The germline V gene encodes CDR1 SGHDT and CDR2 YYEEEE. V dropped 0 bases and J dropped 3 bases, with 9 bases sitting between them. Single viable CD3+CD4+CD8-CD45RO+ cells were sorted as the memory CD4+ T cells. V usage is TRBV5-6 and J usage is TRBJ1-4; no definite D call. The source material was memory CD4+ T cells from blood. The receptor was derived from an adult in good health and CMV-seropositive. CDR3 in amino acids: CASSLEWSSNEKLFF. CDR3 sequence (DNA): TGTGCCAGCAGCTTGGAGTGGAGCTCTAATGAAAAACTGTTTTTT.